This T cell receptor beta chain is from a study of technical replicates of blood from four donors. The method was immunoSEQ multiplex PCR; TCRdb's version includes in-frame clones alone and lacks a portion of them. The sample includes more than 65,000 clones, 90% to 96% of them seen just once. V lost 5 bases and J 0 bases, leaving 7 bases between the germline ends. The CDR3 covers 13 residues. Germline loops: CDR1 SGHTA, CDR2 FQGTGA. This clonotype was obtained from a human donor in good health. The sequenced sample was T cells isolated from PBMCs. The chain carries TRBV7-3 and TRBJ1-1; D remains ambiguous. The CDR3 DNA is TGTGCCAGCAGCCTACAGCTGAACACTGAAGCTTTCTTT. This gives the protein CASSLQLNTEAFF.